These 18 T cell receptor beta chains were all obtained from the same sample, sequenced in a study of immune heterogeneity within non-small cell lung tumors. Template input was genomic DNA from bulk tumor (600 ng per sample). The authors collected several far-apart biopsies from each primary tumor during surgery. Patients with untreated, newly diagnosed non-small cell lung cancer underwent curative surgery. Multiplex PCR with 32 V and 13 J primers amplified TCR beta CDR3. TCRdb passed the multiplex PCR reads through MiXCR, listing each CDR3 protein once. The sample contains under 13,000 distinct CDR3 sequences, approximately 20% of which appear only once. Sequences were obtained from lung tumor tissue. All receptors derive from a man between 60 and 75 years old with non-small cell lung cancer.

The chain has TRBV28 and TRBJ2-6; a weak D match, TRBD2 (6 bases). This CDR3 spans 15 amino acids. Per germline, CDR1 MDHEN and CDR2 SYDVKM. Trimming removed 6 bases from V and 0 bases from J, with 9 bases in between. The CDR3 protein is CASRDYFSGANVLTF. CDR3 nucleotides: TGTGCCAGCAGGGACTACTTCTCTGGGGCCAACGTCCTGACTTTC.

By proportion, this clonotype is medium-sized. The chain employs TRBV12-3 or TRBV12-4 and TRBJ1-6; D remains unclear. Trimming shortened V by 5 bases and J by 11 bases, and 16 bases separated the two germline ends. The CDR3 has 14 amino acids. CDR3 amino acids: CASSLSGPETPLHF. DNA of the CDR3: TGTGCCAGCAGTCTCAGCGGACCTGAGACACCCCTCCACTTT.

The chain recombines TRBV9 with TRBJ2-2; possible D gene TRBD2, 5 bases. CDR3 size: 14 residues. From germline, CDR1 is SGDLS and CDR2 YYNGEE. V was shortened by 3 bases and J by 5 bases, with 11 bases between the two germline ends. This CDR3 is CASSGRAGTGELFF. The CDR3, as DNA: TGTGCCAGCAGCGGAAGGGCGGGTACCGGGGAGCTGTTTTTT.

This chain connects TRBV28 to TRBJ1-1, with D maybe TRBD1 (5 bases). This CDR3 is built from 12 residues. Per the germline V gene, CDR1 is MDHEN and CDR2 is SYDVKM. V was trimmed by 1 base and J by 11 bases, leaving 11 bases between them. The CDR3 nucleotides are TGTGCCAGCAGTTTATTGGGGGGGTCTGCTTTCTTT. As protein: CASSLLGGSAFF.

The sample holds many counts of this clonotype. J is TRBJ2-1 and V is TRBV3-1, with D perhaps matching TRBD2 (6 bases). Deletions cut 2 bases from V and 6 bases from J, with 14 bases between. The germline V gene encodes CDR1 LGHDT and CDR2 YNNKEL (reference sequence). This CDR3 is 15 amino acids long. CDR3 amino acids: CASSQRGDSGNEQFF. CDR3 DNA: TGTGCCAGCAGCCAACGAGGGGATAGCGGCAATGAGCAGTTCTTC.

This clonotype was found a few times. The chain recombines TRBV20-1 with TRBJ2-5, with 11 bases fitting TRBD2. Losses at the gene ends were 5 bases for V and 5 bases for J; bases not matched to a gene: 4. CDR1 and CDR2 (germline): DFQATT, SNEGSKA (reference sequence). This CDR3 is 13 amino acids long. The DNA of the CDR3 is TGCAGTGCTCCTCCTAGCGGGAGGGAGACCCAGTACTTC. Translation: CSAPPSGRETQYF.

On this clonotype: A much larger clone sits a single nucleotide away, making a read error possible. The J gene is TRBJ1-6, the V gene TRBV12-5; weak D call: TRBD1 (5 bases). V was cut by 5 bases and J by 8 bases, with 13 bases left in between. CDR1 LGHNT and CDR2 FRNRAP come from the germline V gene. The CDR3 spans 14 residues. CDR3 DNA sequence: TGTGCTAGTGGTCCTTGGGGGGAATATTCACCCCTCCACTTT. It is translated as CASGPWGEYSPLHF.

This clonotype is termed medium-sized. The rearrangement joins TRBV13 to TRBJ1-2; D uncertain. This CDR3 is 13 amino acids long. The germline V gene encodes CDR1 PRHDT and CDR2 FYEKMQ (reference sequence). V shed 3 bases and J shed 1 base, with 6 bases lying between them. The CDR3: CASSFVSNYGYTF. CDR3 DNA sequence: TGTGCCAGCAGCTTCGTTAGTAACTATGGCTACACCTTC.

In its sample, this clonotype is medium-sized. The rearrangement uses TRBV27 and TRBJ2-2; weak D call: TRBD2 (6 bases). Trimming removed 5 bases from V and 1 base from J, with 14 bases in between. Germline loops: CDR1 MNHEY, CDR2 SMNVEV (reference sequence). The length of the CDR3 is 16 residues. CDR3 protein: CASSPLAELNTGELFF. In DNA form, the CDR3 reads TGTGCCAGCAGTCCGTTAGCGGAATTGAACACCGGGGAGCTGTTTTTT.

This clonotype was counted at least ten times. The J gene is TRBJ1-1, the V gene TRBV18; no definite D call. The CDR3 covers 13 residues. Germline CDR1 reads KGHSH; CDR2 reads LQKENI. Trimming cost V 2 bases and J 1 base, with 5 bases left between them. The CDR3 DNA follows: TGTGCCAGCTCACCATCCCAGAACACTGAAGCTTTCTTT. Amino acids: CASSPSQNTEAFF.

This clonotype is deemed medium-sized. The gene calls are TRBV20-1 and TRBJ2-2; the D gene could be TRBD1 or TRBD2 (5 bases each). The CDR3 length is 14 residues. Deletions cut 0 bases from V and 8 bases from J, with 13 bases between. From germline, CDR1 is DFQATT and CDR2 SNEGSKA (reference sequence). CDR3 protein: CSARDGTQSGELFF. The CDR3 coding sequence is TGCAGTGCTAGAGATGGGACCCAGTCGGGGGAGCTGTTTTTT.

In its sample, this clonotype was seen many times. J is TRBJ1-4 and V is TRBV20-1; no reliable D call. Germline values: CDR1 DFQATT, CDR2 SNEGSKA (reference sequence). Trimming pared 7 bases from V and 4 bases from J, leaving 16 bases between. The CDR3 length is 14 residues. The CDR3 loop is CSVPRAAINEKLFF. In DNA form, the CDR3 reads TGCAGTGTCCCTCGCGCAGCGATTAATGAAAAACTGTTTTTT.

This clonotype came up once. This may be a read error: a much more frequent sequence differs by one nucleotide. The J gene is TRBJ1-2, the V gene TRBV19; D unresolved. This CDR3 is 13 amino acids long. Germline V gene lookup returns CDR1 LNHDA and CDR2 SQIVND (reference sequence). The CDR3 bases are TGTGTCAGTAGTAGCGAATTCGCTAGTGGCTACACCTTC. It specifies CVSSSEFASGYTF. Using reference TRBV19 and TRBJ1-2 for the parts outside the CDR3, the full variable domain is DGGITQSPKYLFRKEGQNVTLSCEQNLNHDAMYWYRQDPGQGLRLIYYSQIVNDFQKGDIAEGYSVSREKKESFPLTVTSAQKNPTAFYLCVSSSEFASGYTFGSGTRLTVV.

This clonotype was found once. This could be a read error, since a much larger clone is one nucleotide away. The chain joins TRBV19 to TRBJ2-7; 12 bases line up with TRBD2. The junction had 6 bases not matched to a gene; V was cut back by 11 bases and J by 1 base. CDR1 and CDR2 (germline): LNHDA, SQIVND (reference sequence). This CDR3 comprises 14 residues. This CDR3 reads CAPASGRASYEQYF. The DNA for the CDR3 is TGTGCCCCAGCTAGCGGGAGGGCGTCCTACGAGCAGTACTTC.

This clonotype is medium-sized in the sample. This chain joins TRBV10-1 and TRBJ2-3; D tentatively reads TRBD1 or TRBD2 (5 bases each). V gave up 8 bases and J gave up 0 bases, with 9 bases separating them. Germline V gene sequence: CDR1 WNHNN, CDR2 SYGVQD (reference sequence). The CDR3 length is 13 residues. CDR3 nucleotides: TGCGCCAGCGGGGGAACTAGCACAGATACGCAGTATTTT. As protein: CASGGTSTDTQYF.

This clonotype is medium-sized in the sample. The V call is TRBV7-6, the J call TRBJ2-7; 7 bases align to TRBD2. Looked up from germline, CDR1 is SGHVS and CDR2 is FNYEAQ. V was pared by 6 bases and J by 0 bases, with 5 bases of the junction left unmatched. CDR3 length equals 14 residues. CDR3 nucleotides: TGTGCCAGCAGACCTAGCGGAAGCTCCTACGAGCAGTACTTC. It specifies CASRPSGSSYEQYF. Complete variable domain (other parts from reference TRBV7-6 and TRBJ2-7): GAGVSQSPRYKVTKRGQDVALRCDPISGHVSLYWYRQALGQGPEFLTYFNYEAQQDKSGLPNDRFSAERPEGSISTLTIQRTEQRDSAMYRCASRPSGSSYEQYFGPGTRLTVT.

This clonotype is medium-sized in the sample. The V gene is TRBV5-1, the J gene TRBJ1-2, with D perhaps TRBD1 (5 bases). This CDR3 contains 14 residues. Germline V gene sequence: CDR1 SGHRS, CDR2 YFSETQ. Trimming took off 0 bases at V and 7 bases at J, with 13 bases between the two ends. CDR3 nucleotides: TGCGCCAGCAGCTTGGTTCTGGGGGAAGGTGGCTACACCTTC. As protein: CASSLVLGEGGYTF.

V is TRBV14 and J is TRBJ1-2, with D unclear. Trimming took off 3 bases at V and 8 bases at J, with 13 bases between the two ends. The CDR3 sequence is 13 residues long. Germline V lookup: CDR1 SGHDN, CDR2 FVKESK. As DNA, the CDR3 is TGTGCCAGCAGCCACGGACCACATGCGGGCTACACCTTC. It specifies CASSHGPHAGYTF.